The 14 T cell receptor beta chains below come from one sample, sequenced in a study of T cell responses to AZD1222 COVID-19 vaccine. Data came from immunoSEQ multiplex PCR; TCRdb stores just in-frame clones and leaves some out. The sample contains roughly 180,000 clones, 87% of which appear only once. The sequences come from peripheral blood, collected on day 0 of AZD1222 vaccination. These receptors all stem from an adult in good health.

The chain has TRBV12-3 or TRBV12-4 and TRBJ1-5; the D is unclear. Deletions cut 1 base from V and 7 bases from J, with 8 bases between. CDR3 size: 13 residues. The CDR3 sequence is CASSLDRSQPQHF. The CDR3 coding sequence is TGTGCCAGCAGTTTAGACAGAAGCCAGCCCCAGCATTTT.

The rearrangement links TRBV7-8 to TRBJ2-3, with 11 bases lining up with TRBD2. Per germline, CDR1 SGHVS and CDR2 FQNEAQ. With 5 bases clipped from V and 4 bases from J, the junction kept 8 bases outside the gene matches. CDR3 length: 16 residues. This CDR3 is CASSEWTSGSADTQYF. The CDR3 nucleotides read TGTGCCAGCAGCGAGTGGACTAGCGGGTCGGCAGATACGCAGTATTTT. Full variable domain (remainder filled in from reference TRBV7-8 and TRBJ2-3): GAGVSQSPRYKVAKRGQDVALRCDPISGHVSLFWYQQALGQGPEFLTYFQNEAQLDKSGLPSDRFFAERPEGSVSTLKIQRTQQEDSAVYLCASSEWTSGSADTQYFGPGTRLTVL.

The CDR3 protein is CASSNLGVPGEQYF. The CDR3 nucleotides read TGTGCCAGTAGTAATCTAGGGGTTCCGGGGGAGCAGTACTTC. The chain combines TRBV19 with TRBJ2-7; D could derive from TRBD1 or TRBD2 (5 bases each). V was pared by 4 bases and J by 7 bases, with 17 bases between. The CDR3 contains 14 residues. Germline V gene lookup returns CDR1 LNHDA and CDR2 SQIVND (reference sequence).

J is TRBJ2-7 and V is TRBV7-9; possible D gene TRBD1, 6 bases. V was shortened by 4 bases and J by 5 bases, with 21 bases between the two germline ends. CDR3 size: 16 residues. Germline CDR1 is SEHNR and CDR2 is FQNEAQ (reference sequence). CDR3 bases: TGTGCCAGCAGCTCCCAAATGGGGGCTAGAGTCCACGAGCAGTACTTC. Translation gives CASSSQMGARVHEQYF.

The DNA for the CDR3 is TGTGCCAGTAGTATCGGGCAGGTTCCTGGGACTGAAGCTTTCTTT. Translating it yields CASSIGQVPGTEAFF. The chain employs TRBV19 and TRBJ1-1; D not resolved. Trimming removed 3 bases at V and 5 bases at J, with 16 bases between. There are 15 residues in the CDR3. Germline CDR1 reads LNHDA; CDR2 reads SQIVND (reference sequence).

This clone is classed as medium-sized. This chain joins TRBV5-6 and TRBJ2-1; 7 bases are a match to TRBD2. The CDR3 loop spans 15 amino acids. Germline V gives CDR1 SGHDT, CDR2 YYEEEE. V gave up 3 bases and J gave up 4 bases; unmatched junction bases: 7. The CDR3 loop is CASSSGLSHYNEQFF. CDR3 nucleotides: TGTGCCAGCAGCTCGGGACTATCCCATTACAATGAGCAGTTCTTC.

For the CDR3, the DNA is TGTGCCAGTAGTCCGAGCCGGCCTATCAACGAGCAGTACTTC. Translation gives CASSPSRPINEQYF. The chain combines TRBV19 with TRBJ2-7; D is unclear. Germline lookup yields CDR1 LNHDA and CDR2 SQIVND (reference sequence). V lost 5 bases and J lost 5, with 16 bases in between. The CDR3 totals 14 residues.

A single count supports this clone. V is TRBV18 and J is TRBJ2-5; TRBD2 agrees at 11 bases. J lost 7 bases, V lost 2 bases, and 9 bases had no gene match. Germline CDR1 KGHSH, CDR2 LQKENI. The CDR3 is made up of 16 amino acids. The chain's CDR3 is CASSPEGLAVPGTQYF. DNA of the CDR3: TGTGCCAGCTCACCAGAGGGACTAGCGGTCCCGGGGACCCAGTACTTC.

This clone has only a few counts. This sequence joins TRBV4-2 and TRBJ2-7; the match to TRBD2 covers 8 bases. CDR3 size: 15 residues. Germline assignment: CDR1 LGHNA and CDR2 YNFKEQ. With V trimmed by 1 base and J by 3 bases, 5 bases remained unmatched. The CDR3 nucleotides are TGTGCCAGCAGCCAAGGCGGGGGGATGTTCTACGAGCAGTACTTC. Amino acids: CASSQGGGMFYEQYF.

V gene TRBV5-1 combines with J gene TRBJ2-3; 8 bases are shared with TRBD1. This CDR3 spans 16 amino acids. The germline V gene has CDR1 SGHRS and CDR2 YFSETQ. V lost 0 bases and J lost 2; bases outside the gene matches: 5. This chain's CDR3 is CASSLGQGAYTDTQYF. The CDR3 DNA sequence: TGCGCCAGCAGCTTGGGGCAGGGGGCATACACAGATACGCAGTATTTT.

The V gene is TRBV4-2, the J gene TRBJ2-3; D is perhaps TRBD2 (6 bases). Trimming shortened V by 0 bases and J by 0 bases, and 10 bases separated the two germline ends. The CDR3 length is 16 residues. CDR1 is LGHNA and CDR2 is YNFKEQ in the germline V gene. The CDR3 nucleotides are TGTGCCAGCAGCCAAGATGGCGGGATAAGCACAGATACGCAGTATTTT. As protein: CASSQDGGISTDTQYF.

V and J are TRBV18 and TRBJ1-4, with no clear D. Trimming removed 8 bases at V and 7 bases at J, with 20 bases between. The CDR3 is 15 amino acids. Germline V gene data show CDR1 as KGHSH and CDR2 as LQKENI. As DNA, the CDR3 is TGTGCCAGCCAACCGGAGGGTGTGAGAGGTGAAAAACTGTTTTTT. Its protein product is CASQPEGVRGEKLFF.

J is TRBJ2-7 and V is TRBV6-5; the match to TRBD2 covers 10 bases. Germline lookup yields CDR1 MNHEY and CDR2 SVGAGI. With V trimmed by 6 bases and J by 4 bases, 3 bases remained unmatched. The CDR3 runs to 13 residues. The CDR3 nucleotides are TGTGCCAGCAGCAGGGGACTAGCGTACGAGCAGTACTTC. It specifies CASSRGLAYEQYF.

The CDR3 region is CASSGDPTYEQYF. The DNA for the CDR3 is TGCGCCAGCAGTGGAGACCCGACCTACGAGCAGTACTTC. The genes are TRBV10-1 and TRBJ2-7; no clear D gene. V lost 4 bases and J lost 2, with 9 bases in between. This CDR3 contains 13 residues. The germline gives CDR1 WNHNN, CDR2 SYGVQD (reference sequence).